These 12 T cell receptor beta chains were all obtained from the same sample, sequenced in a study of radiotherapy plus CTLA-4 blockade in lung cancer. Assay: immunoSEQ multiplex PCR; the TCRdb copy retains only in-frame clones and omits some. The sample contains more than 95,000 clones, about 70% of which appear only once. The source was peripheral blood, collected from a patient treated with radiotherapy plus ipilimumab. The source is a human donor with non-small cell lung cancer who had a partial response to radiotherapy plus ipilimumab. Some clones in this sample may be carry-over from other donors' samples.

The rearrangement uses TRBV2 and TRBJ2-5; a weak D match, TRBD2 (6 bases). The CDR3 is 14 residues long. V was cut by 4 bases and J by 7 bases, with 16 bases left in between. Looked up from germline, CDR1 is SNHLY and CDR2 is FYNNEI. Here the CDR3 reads CASSGREYLGTQYF. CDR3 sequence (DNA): TGTGCCAGCAGTGGTCGGGAGTACCTAGGGACCCAGTACTTC.

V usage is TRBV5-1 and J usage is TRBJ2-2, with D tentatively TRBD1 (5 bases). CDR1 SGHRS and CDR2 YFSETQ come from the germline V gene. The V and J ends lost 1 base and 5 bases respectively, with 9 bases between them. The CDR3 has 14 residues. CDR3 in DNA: TGCGCCAGCAGCTTGTTGACAGCGACCGGGGAGCTGTTTTTT. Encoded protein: CASSLLTATGELFF.

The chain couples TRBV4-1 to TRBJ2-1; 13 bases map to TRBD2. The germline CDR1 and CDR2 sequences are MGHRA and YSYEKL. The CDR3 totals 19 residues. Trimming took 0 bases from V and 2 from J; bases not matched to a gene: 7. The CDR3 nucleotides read TGCGCCAGCAGCCAAGATGGGGGTGGGACTAGCGGGGCCTACAATGAGCAGTTCTTC. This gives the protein CASSQDGGGTSGAYNEQFF.

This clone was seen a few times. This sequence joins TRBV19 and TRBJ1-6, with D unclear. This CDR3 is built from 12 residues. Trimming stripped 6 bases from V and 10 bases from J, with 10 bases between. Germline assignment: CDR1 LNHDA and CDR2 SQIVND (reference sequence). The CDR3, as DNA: TGTGCCAGTAGATGGGAGGACTCACCCCTCCACTTT. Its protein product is CASRWEDSPLHF.

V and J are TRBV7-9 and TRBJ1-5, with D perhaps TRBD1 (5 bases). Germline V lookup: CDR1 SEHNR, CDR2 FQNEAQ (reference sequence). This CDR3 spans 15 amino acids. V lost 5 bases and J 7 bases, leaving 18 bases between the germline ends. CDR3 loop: CASSVTGGTEQPQHF. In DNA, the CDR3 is TGTGCCAGCAGCGTAACCGGGGGGACGGAGCAGCCCCAGCATTTT.

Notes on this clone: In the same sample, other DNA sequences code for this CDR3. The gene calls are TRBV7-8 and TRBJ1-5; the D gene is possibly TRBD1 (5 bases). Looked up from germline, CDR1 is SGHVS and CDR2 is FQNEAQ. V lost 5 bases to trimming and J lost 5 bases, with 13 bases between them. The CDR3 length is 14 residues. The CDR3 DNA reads TGTGCCAGCAGCCTATTGGCGGGGGATCAGCCCCAGCATTTT. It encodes CASSLLAGDQPQHF.

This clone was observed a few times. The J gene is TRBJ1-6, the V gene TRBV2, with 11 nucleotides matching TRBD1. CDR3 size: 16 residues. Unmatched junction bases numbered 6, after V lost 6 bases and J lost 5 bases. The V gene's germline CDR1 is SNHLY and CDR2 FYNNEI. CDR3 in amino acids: CASSDWDRGDNSPLHF. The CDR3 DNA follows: TGTGCCAGCAGCGACTGGGACAGGGGGGATAATTCACCCCTCCACTTT.

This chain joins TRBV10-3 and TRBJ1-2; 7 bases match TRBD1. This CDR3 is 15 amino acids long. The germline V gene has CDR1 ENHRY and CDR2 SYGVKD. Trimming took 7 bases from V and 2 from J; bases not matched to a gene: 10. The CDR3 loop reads CAIKERDSPNYGYTF. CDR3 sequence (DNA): TGTGCCATCAAGGAGAGGGACAGCCCGAACTATGGCTACACCTTC.

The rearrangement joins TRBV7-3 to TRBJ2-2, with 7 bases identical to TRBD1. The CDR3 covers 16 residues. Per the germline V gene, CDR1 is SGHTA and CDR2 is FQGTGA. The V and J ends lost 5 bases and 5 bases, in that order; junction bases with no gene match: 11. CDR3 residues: CASSPQGQPGTGELFF. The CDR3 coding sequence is TGTGCCAGCAGCCCCCAGGGACAGCCAGGGACCGGGGAGCTGTTTTTT.

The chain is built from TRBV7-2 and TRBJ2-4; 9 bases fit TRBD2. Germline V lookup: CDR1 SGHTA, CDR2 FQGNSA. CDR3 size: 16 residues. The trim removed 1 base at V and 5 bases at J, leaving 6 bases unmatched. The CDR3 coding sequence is TGTGCCAGCAGCTTAGAATCGCGGGGGGGCGAAAACATTCAGTACTTC. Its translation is CASSLESRGGENIQYF.

CDR3 residues: CASSRERGGYTF. For the CDR3, the DNA is TGTGCCAGCAGCCGGGAACGCGGTGGCTACACCTTC. V and J are TRBV2 and TRBJ1-2; D not resolved. The CDR3 length is 12 residues. In germline, CDR1 is SNHLY, CDR2 FYNNEI. Trimming left V 6 bases short and J 7 bases short, with 12 bases between.

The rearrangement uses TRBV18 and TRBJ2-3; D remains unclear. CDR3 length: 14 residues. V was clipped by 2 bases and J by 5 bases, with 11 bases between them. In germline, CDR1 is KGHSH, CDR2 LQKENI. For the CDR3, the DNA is TGTGCCAGCTCACCAACGACTGGCGGAGATACGCAGTATTTT. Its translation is CASSPTTGGDTQYF.